Each of the 26 T cell receptor beta chains below was sequenced from the same sample in a study of blood T cells in healthy people across ages. Next came a second PCR, run for about 6 to 12 cycles, which used a sample-barcoded 5' primer along with a J-beta primer mix. TCRdb called the 5' RACE reads again in MiXCR, with one record for every CDR3 protein. The table lists 600,000 to 650,000 distinct CDR3 sequences, under 65% of them singletons. The sequencing input was blood. All receptors derive from a man in his 60s in good health.

This rearrangement joins TRBV7-2 to TRBJ2-4, with a tentative D call TRBD1 (6 bases). The CDR3 covers 14 residues. Trimming cost V 4 bases and J 9 bases, with 16 bases left between them. Germline-derived CDR1 and CDR2 are SGHTA and FQGNSA. CDR3 bases: TGTGCCAGCAGCTCACTGGGGGCTGAGGGCATTCAGTACTTC. It is translated as CASSSLGAEGIQYF.

This clonotype was counted ten times or more. The rearrangement uses TRBV25-1 and TRBJ2-5; possibly TRBD2 for D (5 bases). The CDR3 loop spans 16 amino acids. Trimming took 3 bases from V and 1 from J, leaving 15 bases between them. Germline lookup yields CDR1 MGHDK and CDR2 SYGVNS. CDR3 bases: TGTGCCAGCAGTGAGTCAAGAGGGCAACCCCAAGAGACCCAGTACTTC. Translated, it gives CASSESRGQPQETQYF.

This rearrangement joins TRBV20-1 to TRBJ2-1; D unresolved. This CDR3 is 13 amino acids long. Germline lookup yields CDR1 DFQATT and CDR2 SNEGSKA (reference sequence). Trimming stripped 8 bases from V and 4 bases from J, with 15 bases between. The CDR3 nucleotides are TGCAGTCCACAACGCGACCCTTACAATGAGCAGTTCTTC. Translating it yields CSPQRDPYNEQFF.

J is TRBJ2-1 and V is TRBV24-1, with unresolved D. The J call is in doubt because the DNA end fits TRBJ2-7 better. CDR1 and CDR2 from the germline V gene are KGHDR and SFDVKD. This CDR3 spans 14 amino acids. The CDR3 region has the DNA TGTGCCACCAGTGATTGGGGAAGCAACAATGAGCAGTACTTC. Translated, it gives CATSDWGSNNEQYF.

This clonotype was counted only a few times. The rearrangement uses TRBV5-1 and TRBJ2-1; D remains ambiguous. The germline gives CDR1 SGHRS, CDR2 YFSETQ. V dropped 0 bases and J dropped 5 bases, with 9 bases sitting between them. This CDR3 region has 14 residues. CDR3 protein: CASSLGGNHNEQFF. The CDR3 region has the DNA TGCGCCAGCAGCTTGGGGGGTAATCACAATGAGCAGTTCTTC.

This clonotype was recorded once. This may come from a read error, since a much larger clone is one base off. V and J are TRBV7-9 and TRBJ2-4; TRBD2 might be the D (6 bases). Germline V gene sequence: CDR1 SEHNR, CDR2 FQNEAQ (reference sequence). V was shortened by 4 bases and J by 15 bases, with 25 bases between the two germline ends. The CDR3 sequence is 15 residues long. CDR3 sequence: CASSSPTPGRETRYF. The CDR3 region has the DNA TGTGCCAGCAGCTCGCCAACCCCCGGGAGAGAGACCCGGTACTTC.

This clonotype appeared a few times. The rearrangement joins TRBV6-2 or TRBV6-3 to TRBJ1-4, with 10 positions matching TRBD1. Germline CDR1 is MNHEY and CDR2 is SVGEGT. This CDR3 contains 15 residues. Trimming at V came to 6 bases and at J to 8 bases, leaving 9 bases not matched to a gene. The CDR3 loop is CASSNAGTGEEKLFF. The CDR3 DNA reads as TGTGCCAGCAGCAACGCCGGGACAGGGGAGGAAAAACTGTTTTTT.

The rearrangement uses TRBV20-1 and TRBJ2-1; 11 bases map to TRBD1. The CDR3 covers 14 residues. CDR1 is DFQATT, CDR2 SNEGSKA, per germline (reference sequence). V was clipped by 6 bases and J by 5 bases; unmatched bases: 6. CDR3 in amino acids: CSAQRDRGNNEQFF. The CDR3 DNA reads as TGCAGTGCCCAAAGGGACAGGGGGAACAATGAGCAGTTCTTC.

The chain has TRBV20-1 and TRBJ1-2; tentatively, D is TRBD1 (6 bases). Germline lookup yields CDR1 DFQATT and CDR2 SNEGSKA (reference sequence). The CDR3 totals 13 residues. Here the CDR3 reads CRPEGGLSYGYTF. The CDR3, as DNA: TGCAGGCCAGAGGGGGGACTCTCCTATGGCTACACCTTC.

The CDR3 DNA sequence: TGTGCCAGCTCACCAGAGGGGCAAGAGACCCAGTACTTC. It translates to CASSPEGQETQYF. The V call is TRBV18, the J call TRBJ2-5; D tentatively reads TRBD1 or TRBD2 (5 bases each). Germline CDR1 is KGHSH and CDR2 is LQKENI. CDR3 size: 13 residues. Trimming took 2 bases from V and 2 from J, leaving 6 bases between them.

Only one count was recorded for this clonotype. The genes are TRBV3-1 and TRBJ2-4; D remains ambiguous. The J call may be wrong; the DNA end is better matched by TRBJ2-5. CDR1 LGHDT and CDR2 YNNKEL come from the germline V gene (reference sequence). CDR3 length: 12 residues. The DNA of the CDR3 is TGTGCCAGCAGCCCCTACCCAGAGACCCAGTACTTC. This encodes CASSPYPETQYF.

The chain uses TRBV2 and TRBJ2-1, with 10 positions matching TRBD1. Gene TRBJ2-7 matches the end of the DNA better, so the J call may be wrong. The CDR3 is 14 residues long. The germline V gene encodes CDR1 SNHLY and CDR2 FYNNEI. CDR3 DNA: TGTGCCAGCAACGTGGGACAGGGGTACAATGAGCAGTACTTC. This gives the protein CASNVGQGYNEQYF.

The chain couples TRBV12-3 or TRBV12-4 to TRBJ1-2, with 7 bases identical to TRBD1. The CDR3 spans 14 residues. J gave up 2 bases and V 6 bases, and 6 bases lay outside the gene matches. This CDR3 reads CASSKGAVNYGYTF. Here the CDR3 DNA reads TGTGCCAGCAGCAAGGGGGCAGTGAACTATGGCTACACCTTC.

V gene TRBV4-2 combines with J gene TRBJ2-1; the D is unclear. Germline V gene lookup returns CDR1 LGHNA and CDR2 YNFKEQ. The CDR3 spans 12 residues. The V end was cut by 1 base, the J end by 8 bases, with 6 bases between. As DNA, the CDR3 is TGTGCCAGCAGCCAAGTAGTAGATGAGCAGTTCTTC. Its translation: CASSQVVDEQFF.

This clonotype was observed a few times. The chain couples TRBV6-5 to TRBJ1-6; D uncertain. Trimming took 6 bases from V and 10 from J, leaving 13 bases between them. The CDR3 length is 13 residues. Germline CDR1 reads MNHEY; CDR2 reads SVGAGI. CDR3 nucleotide sequence: TGTGCCAGCAGCGTAGGTCGGGCCTCACCCCTCCACTTT. Translating gives CASSVGRASPLHF.

This chain links TRBV29-1 with TRBJ2-3; D unclear. The CDR3 covers 15 residues. Between the trimmed V and J ends, which lost 4 bases and 1 base, there was a span of 15 bases. CDR1 and CDR2 (germline): SQVTM, ANQGSEA. DNA of the CDR3: TGCAGCGTTGTGGTAGGGCAATCTGGCACAGATACGCAGTATTTT. Amino acids: CSVVVGQSGTDTQYF.

This clonotype has just a few counts. The chain carries TRBV20-1 and TRBJ1-4; TRBD1 matches 9 bases. Per germline, CDR1 DFQATT and CDR2 SNEGSKA (reference sequence). Trimming removed 6 bases from V and 10 bases from J; junction bases left unmatched: 12. The CDR3 loop spans 14 amino acids. Here the CDR3 DNA reads TGCAGTGCAGAACCGGGACAGGGCGGAGGAAAACTGTTTTTT. It translates to CSAEPGQGGGKLFF.

Comments on this clonotype: A much more abundant neighbour one base away suggests this may be a read error. CDR3 amino acids: CASSPGAEGNTEAFF. CDR3 in DNA: TGCGCCAGCAGTCCTGGGGCTGAGGGGAACACTGAAGCTTTCTTT. The chain combines TRBV5-1 with TRBJ1-1; D may be TRBD1 (5 bases). CDR3 length: 15 amino acids. V gave up 5 bases and J gave up 1 base, with 15 bases separating them. Germline V gene data show CDR1 as SGHRS and CDR2 as YFSETQ.

The chain is built from TRBV28 and TRBJ2-7; D is possibly TRBD1 (5 bases). The DNA end is a closer match to TRBJ2-5, so the J assignment may be wrong. The length of the CDR3 is 13 residues. The germline V gene has CDR1 MDHEN and CDR2 SYDVKM. CDR3 in DNA: TGTGCCAGCAGTCCATCCGACAGAGAGACCCAGTACTTC. This gives the protein CASSPSDRETQYF.

V and J are TRBV20-1 and TRBJ2-4; D ambiguous. CDR3 length: 16 amino acids. Germline V gives CDR1 DFQATT, CDR2 SNEGSKA (reference sequence). V was cut by 3 bases and J by 6 bases, with 21 bases left in between. The CDR3 coding sequence is TGCAGTGCTAGCCACGAATTTGGCAGAGTTGGAAACATTCAGTACTTC. It translates to CSASHEFGRVGNIQYF.

This clonotype was observed a handful of times. This chain links TRBV7-9 with TRBJ2-7, with 8 bases matching TRBD1. CDR1 and CDR2 (germline): SEHNR, FQNEAQ (reference sequence). The CDR3 loop spans 15 amino acids. Unmatched junction bases numbered 8, after V lost 5 bases and J lost 2 bases. The CDR3 region has the DNA TGTGCCAGCAGCACCGACGGGACAGGAACCTACGAGCAGTACTTC. Protein: CASSTDGTGTYEQYF.

The chain has TRBV7-2 and TRBJ2-5, with unresolved D. The germline CDR1 and CDR2 sequences are SGHTA and FQGNSA. The CDR3 sequence is 11 residues long. V was cut by 0 bases and J by 6 bases, with 2 bases left in between. CDR3 loop: CASSLAQTQYF. Here the CDR3 DNA reads TGTGCCAGCAGCTTAGCTCAGACCCAGTACTTC.

This chain joins TRBV6-5 and TRBJ1-1; tentative D call: TRBD1 (5 bases). V was trimmed by 6 bases and J by 3 bases, leaving 17 bases between them. The CDR3 loop spans 15 amino acids. Germline V gives CDR1 MNHEY, CDR2 SVGAGI. The CDR3 coding sequence is TGTGCCAGCAGGCGGGACCTCATCGCCGACACTGAAGCTTTCTTT. It codes for CASRRDLIADTEAFF.

This clonotype appeared a few times. The chain uses TRBV2 and TRBJ2-1, with a possible D match to TRBD1 (6 bases). V was clipped by 6 bases and J by 7 bases, with 13 bases between them. This CDR3 has 13 residues. Germline lookup yields CDR1 SNHLY and CDR2 FYNNEI. CDR3 in DNA: TGTGCCAGCAGGTTACAGGGTTTGAATGAGCAGTTCTTC. Protein: CASRLQGLNEQFF.

This clonotype occurred a few times. The rearrangement uses TRBV11-2 and TRBJ2-1, with 7 positions matching TRBD2. This CDR3 spans 15 amino acids. The junction had 2 bases not matched to a gene; V was cut back by 0 bases and J by 3 bases. CDR1 is SGHAT, CDR2 FQNNGV, per germline. The CDR3 region has the DNA TGTGCCAGCAGCTTAGAACCGGGGGGCTACAATGAGCAGTTCTTC. This sequence encodes CASSLEPGGYNEQFF.

This clonotype came up many times. The gene calls are TRBV20-1 and TRBJ2-1, with D possibly matching TRBD2 (5 bases). V lost 6 bases and J lost 4, with 16 bases in between. CDR1 is DFQATT, CDR2 SNEGSKA, per germline (reference sequence). There are 14 residues in the CDR3. For the CDR3, the DNA is TGCAGTGCACAGTTGGGAGCCTCATACAATGAGCAGTTCTTC. This encodes CSAQLGASYNEQFF.